These 22 T cell receptor beta chains share one sample of origin, sequenced in a study of CD8+CD57+ T cells in acquired aplastic anemia. Patients who underwent sequencing had shown CD8+CD57+ cell expansion by flow cytometry. Profiles of TCR beta VDJ and CDR3 were generated from a genomic DNA template. TCRdb redid the calling of the reads with MiXCR, one entry per CDR3 protein. The profile shows approximately 260,000 distinct CDR3 sequences, approximately 86% of them singletons. The sample consisted of sorted CD4+, CD8+, or CD8+CD57+ T cells (not recorded which) from PBMCs. Receptors originate from a human donor with aplastic anemia.

The V call is TRBV7-9, the J call TRBJ2-7; a possible D gene is TRBD2 (6 bases). Looked up from germline, CDR1 is SEHNR and CDR2 is FQNEAQ (reference sequence). Trimming shortened V by 3 bases and J by 3 bases, and 9 bases separated the two germline ends. The CDR3 loop spans 13 amino acids. The CDR3, as DNA: TGTGCCAGCAGCTTGGCCGGGGGCTACGAGCAGTACTTC. It yields the protein CASSLAGGYEQYF. Looking up the rest from reference TRBV7-9 and TRBJ2-7 gives the full variable domain: DTGVSQNPRHKITKRGQNVTFRCDPISEHNRLYWYRQTLGQGPEFLTYFQNEAQLEKSRLLSDRFSAERPKGSFSTLEIQRTEQGDSAMYLCASSLAGGYEQYFGPGTRLTVT.

The chain has TRBV9 and TRBJ1-2; possibly TRBD1 for D (6 bases). With 6 bases removed from V and 7 bases from J, the gap between germline ends came to 28 bases. Germline assignment: CDR1 SGDLS and CDR2 YYNGEE. The CDR3 length is 17 residues. The CDR3 sequence: CASTSAGGTGELCGYTF. As DNA, the CDR3 is TGTGCCAGCACCAGTGCGGGGGGCACCGGGGAGCTCTGTGGCTACACCTTC.

Comment on this clonotype: One end of the junction fails to match germline, which may point to a read error. The chain joins TRBV2 to TRBJ2-5; D is possibly TRBD2 (6 bases). The CDR3 covers 14 residues. Germline V CDR1 and CDR2: SNHLY, FYNNEI. CDR3 nucleotide sequence: TGTGCCAGCAGGGGAGGCAGCGCGCAAGAGACCCATTTTTTC. Its protein is CASRGGSAQETHFF. Drawing the rest from reference TRBV2 and TRBJ2-5, the complete variable domain is EPEVTQTPSHQVTQMGQEVILRCVPISNHLYFYWYRQILGQKVEFLVSFYNNEISEKSEIFDDQFSVERPDGSNFTLKIRSTKLEDSAMYFCASRGGSAQETHFFGPGTRLLVL.

This chain joins TRBV29-1 and TRBJ1-1; TRBD1 aligns across 9 bases. The CDR3 has 13 amino acids. Germline CDR1 reads SQVTM; CDR2 reads ANQGSEA. The ends lost 7 bases at V and 0 bases at J; junction bases unmatched: 3. Here the CDR3 DNA reads TGCAGCGCCGGGACAGGGATGAACACTGAAGCTTTCTTT. Its protein product is CSAGTGMNTEAFF.

The CDR3 DNA follows: TGTGCCAGCAGCTTTACTAGGGCAAGGCTCGTATATGGCTACACCTTC. Protein sequence: CASSFTRARLVYGYTF. This sequence joins TRBV11-1 and TRBJ1-2; D unresolved. Trimming removed 3 bases at V and 5 bases at J, with 19 bases between. The CDR3 extends over 16 amino acids. Germline CDR1 and CDR2: SGHAT and FQDESV (reference sequence).

Details on this clonotype: The junction and the germline gene differ at one end; a read error may be behind it. The chain is built from TRBV19 and TRBJ2-2, with TRBD2 identical over 8 bases. This CDR3 is built from 15 residues. CDR1 is LNHDA and CDR2 is SQIVND in the germline V gene (reference sequence). CDR3 DNA sequence: TGTGCCAGTAGCATAACGAGCGGGAGTTACGGGGAGCAGTTTTTT. This codes for CASSITSGSYGEQFF.

In regard to this clonotype: This CDR3 fails to terminate in the conserved phenylalanine or tryptophan, so it likely reflects a read error. No DNA is shown, since the ends of the CDR3 on it are uncertain; the CDR3 is the one TCRdb lists. The chain recombines TRBV7-9 with TRBJ2-3; the D call TRBD1 from the table was never checked on the DNA. The CDR3 length equals 13 residues, ends included. Per the germline V gene, CDR1 is SEHNR and CDR2 is FQNEAQ (reference sequence). The CDR3 spells CASSDGGSETHDL.

Turning to this clonotype: One junction end does not reproduce the germline sequence, and a read error may be involved. This sequence joins TRBV19 and TRBJ2-3; TRBD2 aligns across 7 bases. This CDR3 spans 14 amino acids. CDR1 LNHDA and CDR2 SQIVND come from the germline V gene (reference sequence). The CDR3 is CASSMGGGTYNEQF. Written as DNA, the CDR3 is TGTGCCAGTAGTATGGGGGGGGGAACCTACAATGAGCAGTTT.

Many counts were recorded for this clonotype. The chain joins TRBV4-3 to TRBJ2-3; D is undetermined. V dropped 1 base and J dropped 6 bases, with 8 bases sitting between them. There are 13 residues in the CDR3. Germline CDR1 LGHNA, CDR2 YSLEER. CDR3 amino acids: CASSQVQWDTQYF. In DNA form, the CDR3 reads TGCGCCAGCAGCCAAGTTCAGTGGGATACGCAGTATTTT.

On this clonotype: Compared with germline, one end of the junction differs, possibly owing to a read error. The rearrangement uses TRBV7-9 and TRBJ2-5; 7 nucleotides align to TRBD2. Germline lookup yields CDR1 SEHNR and CDR2 FQNEAQ (reference sequence). CDR3 length: 12 residues. The DNA of the CDR3 is TGTGCCAGCAGCGGGGCGGGGGAGAGCCACAAATTC. The encoded protein is CASSGAGESHKF.

The rearrangement joins TRBV7-2 to TRBJ1-6; D unresolved. Trimming took 3 bases from V and 18 from J, leaving 21 bases between them. CDR3 length: 14 residues. Germline V lookup: CDR1 SGHTA, CDR2 FQGNSA. The CDR3 here is CASSLAAYTDTHHF. CDR3 sequence (DNA): TGTGCCAGCAGCTTGGCGGCCTATACCGATACGCACCACTTT.

This chain connects TRBV20-1 to TRBJ1-1; the match to TRBD1 covers 7 bases. This CDR3 region has 14 residues. The V and J ends lost 3 bases and 5 bases, in that order; junction bases with no gene match: 9. Germline CDR1 and CDR2: DFQATT and SNEGSKA (reference sequence). The CDR3 reads CSARKTGVWTEAFF. DNA of the CDR3: TGCAGTGCTAGGAAAACAGGGGTTTGGACTGAAGCTTTCTTT.

The J gene is TRBJ2-3, the V gene TRBV7-9; unclear D gene. V shed 5 bases and J shed 12 bases, with 21 bases lying between them. Germline V CDR1 and CDR2: SEHNR, FQNEAQ (reference sequence). The CDR3 runs to 14 residues. The CDR3 region is CASSAVADTQNQYF. Here the CDR3 DNA reads TGTGCCAGCAGCGCAGTAGCAGATACCCAGAACCAGTATTTT. Filled out from reference TRBV7-9 and TRBJ2-3, the complete variable domain reads DTGVSQNPRHKITKRGQNVTFRCDPISEHNRLYWYRQTLGQGPEFLTYFQNEAQLEKSRLLSDRFSAERPKGSFSTLEIQRTEQGDSAMYLCASSAVADTQNQYFGPGTRLTVL.

This chain joins TRBV9 and TRBJ1-1; 7 bases are a match to TRBD1. The CDR3 consists of 15 residues. V gave up 4 bases and J gave up 12 bases; unmatched junction bases: 18. Germline V gene lookup returns CDR1 SGDLS and CDR2 YYNGEE. The CDR3 spells CASSIYGTENQPPFF. The CDR3 nucleotides read TGTGCCAGCAGCATATACGGGACAGAAAATCAGCCCCCTTTCTTT.

This clonotype was seen more than once but under ten times. The genes are TRBV7-2 and TRBJ1-1; D call uncertain. From germline, CDR1 is SGHTA and CDR2 FQGNSA. Trimming took 1 base from V and 13 from J, leaving 22 bases between them. The CDR3 is 15 residues long. Here the CDR3 DNA reads TGTGCCAGCAGCTTAGAGGGAGCTGCCGACACGCAGTATTTCTTT. This codes for CASSLEGAADTQYFF.

The chain recombines TRBV20-1 with TRBJ2-1; TRBD1 aligns across 7 bases. Germline V gene sequence: CDR1 DFQATT, CDR2 SNEGSKA (reference sequence). The J segment lost 2 bases and the V segment lost 1 base, leaving 8 bases of the junction unmatched. There are 16 residues in the CDR3. Written as DNA, the CDR3 is TGCAGTGCTAGAGGTGTGACAGGGAACGCCTACAATGAGCAGTTCTTC. As protein: CSARGVTGNAYNEQFF.

This clonotype was recorded once. The J gene is TRBJ2-1, the V gene TRBV9; D remains ambiguous. Looked up from germline, CDR1 is SGDLS and CDR2 is YYNGEE. The CDR3 runs to 14 residues. Between the trimmed V and J ends, which lost 3 bases and 6 bases, there was a span of 13 bases. In DNA form, the CDR3 reads TGTGCCAGCAGCGGAGTTGCCTGGGGCAATGAGCAGTTCTTC. This translates into CASSGVAWGNEQFF.

A word on this clonotype: Likely a read error: the CDR3 ends without its conserved phenylalanine or tryptophan. The gene calls are TRBV15 and TRBJ2-1; 9 bases are a match to TRBD2. Per germline, CDR1 LNHNV and CDR2 YYDKDF (reference sequence). The CDR3 contains 16 residues. The CDR3 nucleotides are TGTGCCAGCAGCTTAGCTAGCGGGGAGGCCTACAATGAGCAGTTCGTC. Residues: CASSLASGEAYNEQFV.

A word on this clonotype: The conserved closing phenylalanine or tryptophan is absent in this CDR3, likely reflecting a read error. No DNA is shown, since the ends of the CDR3 on it are uncertain; the CDR3 is the one TCRdb lists. This chain connects TRBV7-8 to TRBJ1-2. The CDR3 is 13 amino acids in total, end residues counted. Germline V gene data show CDR1 as SGHVS and CDR2 as FQNEAQ. The CDR3 spells CASSQAVAGGNTY.

This clonotype came up a few times. V gene TRBV5-6 combines with J gene TRBJ2-3; a weak D match, TRBD2 (5 bases). The CDR3 runs 14 residues. V was clipped by 0 bases and J by 1 base, with 6 bases between them. Germline CDR1 is SGHDT and CDR2 is YYEEEE. The CDR3 DNA reads TGTGCCAGCAGCTTGGAGAGGGGCACAGATACGCAGTATTTT. Translated: CASSLERGTDTQYF.

This chain uses TRBV7-9 with TRBJ2-6; 7 bases line up with TRBD1. CDR3 length: 18 amino acids. CDR1 is SEHNR, CDR2 FQNEAQ, per germline (reference sequence). The J segment lost 2 bases and the V segment lost 5 bases, leaving 12 bases of the junction unmatched. CDR3 DNA: TGTGCCAGCAGCCCACTAGGGACAGCCCCGCCTGGGGCCAACGTCCTGACTTTC. It encodes CASSPLGTAPPGANVLTF.

This clonotype came up a few times. The rearrangement joins TRBV2 to TRBJ2-5; a weak D match, TRBD2 (6 bases). The ends were cut back, 7 bases at V and 4 bases at J, with 22 bases in the middle. The CDR3 loop spans 16 amino acids. Germline CDR1 SNHLY, CDR2 FYNNEI. The CDR3 DNA is TGTGCCAGCACCCGAGATCCCGGGACTTTAGCAGAGACCCAGTACTTC. The encoded protein is CASTRDPGTLAETQYF. The full variable domain, its missing parts supplied by reference TRBV2 and TRBJ2-5, is EPEVTQTPSHQVTQMGQEVILRCVPISNHLYFYWYRQILGQKVEFLVSFYNNEISEKSEIFDDQFSVERPDGSNFTLKIRSTKLEDSAMYFCASTRDPGTLAETQYFGPGTRLLVL.